This TCR beta chain was captured by sequencing in a study of blood T cells in healthy people across ages. With a J-beta primer mix and a sample-barcoded 5' primer, a second PCR ran about 6 to 11 cycles. CDR3-containing paired-end reads numbering at least 2.5 million came from each sample. In TCRdb, the 5' RACE reads were re-called with MiXCR into one record per CDR3 protein. The sample lists roughly 570,000 distinct CDR3 sequences, 25% to 30% occurring once. A remark on this clonotype: Its antigen is not identified.

The CDR3 loop spans 15 amino acids. The V end was cut by 0 bases, the J end by 0 bases, with 8 bases between. Germline loops: CDR1 SGHDT, CDR2 YYEEEE. Study observations and caveats: Roughly linear declines in TCR beta diversity per million T cells occurred with age.

Material for sequencing was blood. This clonotype was obtained from a woman in her 70s in good health. V is TRBV5-6 and J is TRBJ2-3; D call uncertain. This CDR3 reads CASSLGFGSTDTQYF. CDR3 DNA: TGTGCCAGCAGCTTGGGCTTCGGGAGCACAGATACGCAGTATTTT.